These 2 T cell receptor beta chains were sequenced from one sample in a study of response to subunit inactivated influenza vaccine. Each CDR3 protein is one row after TCRdb ran MiXCR on the RT-PCR reads. The sample yields hundreds of thousands of distinct CDR3 sequences, about 15% seen once. Sequences were derived from PBMCs from blood, sampled roughly 12 days after vaccination. These receptor sequences come from a man aged 50-60 years who received an inactivated influenza vaccine.

The sample holds a few counts of this clonotype. Here the CDR3 DNA reads TGTGCCAGCAGCTTAGGGGACAGGGTTTGGACAGATACGCAGTATTTT. Translated, it gives CASSLGDRVWTDTQYF. V and J are TRBV11-2 and TRBJ2-3; 9 bases agree with TRBD1. Germline CDR1 SGHAT, CDR2 FQNNGV. This CDR3 is built from 16 residues. V shed 1 base and J 3 bases; nucleotides not matched to a gene: 5. The entire variable domain, with the rest obtained from reference TRBV11-2 and TRBJ2-3, is as follows: EAGVAQSPRYKIIEKRQSVAFWCNPISGHATLYWYQQILGQGPKLLIQFQNNGVVDDSQLPKDRFSAERLKGVDSTLKIQPAKLEDSAVYLCASSLGDRVWTDTQYFGPGTRLTVL.

This clonotype occurred a few times. V gene TRBV6-1 combines with J gene TRBJ2-2; D is undetermined. CDR1 and CDR2 from the germline V gene are MNHNS and SASEGT. Trimming shortened V by 6 bases and J by 3 bases, and 11 bases separated the two germline ends. This CDR3 spans 14 amino acids. The CDR3 reads CASSPIPYTGELFF. In DNA form, the CDR3 reads TGTGCCAGCAGCCCAATACCTTACACCGGGGAGCTGTTTTTT.